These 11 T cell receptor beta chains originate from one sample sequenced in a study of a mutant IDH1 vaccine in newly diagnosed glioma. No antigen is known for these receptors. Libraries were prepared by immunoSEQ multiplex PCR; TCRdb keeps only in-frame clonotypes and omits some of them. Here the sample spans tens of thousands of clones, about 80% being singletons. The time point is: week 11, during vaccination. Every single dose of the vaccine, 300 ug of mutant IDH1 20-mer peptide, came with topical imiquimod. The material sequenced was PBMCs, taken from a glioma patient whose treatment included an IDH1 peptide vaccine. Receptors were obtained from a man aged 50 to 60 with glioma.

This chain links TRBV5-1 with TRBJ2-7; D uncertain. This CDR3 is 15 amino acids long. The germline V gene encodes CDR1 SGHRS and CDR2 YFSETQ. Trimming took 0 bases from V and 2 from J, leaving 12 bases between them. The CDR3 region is CASSLARAPTYEQYF. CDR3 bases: TGCGCCAGCAGCTTGGCTCGGGCACCCACCTACGAGCAGTACTTC.

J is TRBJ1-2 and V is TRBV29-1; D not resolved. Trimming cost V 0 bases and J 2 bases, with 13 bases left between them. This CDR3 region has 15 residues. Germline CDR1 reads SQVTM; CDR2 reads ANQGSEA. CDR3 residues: CSVEDLHSLNYGYTF. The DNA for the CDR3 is TGCAGCGTTGAAGATCTTCACAGCTTAAACTATGGCTACACCTTC.

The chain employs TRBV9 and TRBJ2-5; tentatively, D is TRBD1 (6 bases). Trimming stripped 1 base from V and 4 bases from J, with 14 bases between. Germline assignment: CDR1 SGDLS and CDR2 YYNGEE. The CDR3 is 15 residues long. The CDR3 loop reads CASSVSQGNSETQYF. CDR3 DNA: TGTGCCAGCAGCGTATCTCAGGGGAATTCAGAGACCCAGTACTTC.

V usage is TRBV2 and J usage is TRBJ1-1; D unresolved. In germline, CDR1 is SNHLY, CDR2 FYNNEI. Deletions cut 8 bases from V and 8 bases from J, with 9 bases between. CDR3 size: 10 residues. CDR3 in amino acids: CASGAYEAFF. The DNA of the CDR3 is TGTGCCAGCGGAGCATACGAAGCTTTCTTT.

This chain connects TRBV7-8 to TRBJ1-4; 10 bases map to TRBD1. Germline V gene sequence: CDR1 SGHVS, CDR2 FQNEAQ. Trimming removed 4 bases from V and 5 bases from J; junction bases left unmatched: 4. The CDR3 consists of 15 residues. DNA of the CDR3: TGTGCCAGCAGCTCTCCGGGACAGGGGAATGAAAAACTGTTTTTT. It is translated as CASSSPGQGNEKLFF. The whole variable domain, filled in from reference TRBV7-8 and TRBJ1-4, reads GAGVSQSPRYKVAKRGQDVALRCDPISGHVSLFWYQQALGQGPEFLTYFQNEAQLDKSGLPSDRFFAERPEGSVSTLKIQRTQQEDSAVYLCASSSPGQGNEKLFFGSGTQLSVL.

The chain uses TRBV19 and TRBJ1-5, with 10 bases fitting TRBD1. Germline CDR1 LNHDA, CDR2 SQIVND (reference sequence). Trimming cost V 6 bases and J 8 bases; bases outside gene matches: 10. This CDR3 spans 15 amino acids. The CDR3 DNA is TGTGCCAGTAGAGAGACAGGGGGCCCCAGTGAGCCCCAGCATTTT. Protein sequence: CASRETGGPSEPQHF. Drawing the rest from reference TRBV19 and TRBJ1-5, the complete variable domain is DGGITQSPKYLFRKEGQNVTLSCEQNLNHDAMYWYRQDPGQGLRLIYYSQIVNDFQKGDIAEGYSVSREKKESFPLTVTSAQKNPTAFYLCASRETGGPSEPQHFGDGTRLSIL.

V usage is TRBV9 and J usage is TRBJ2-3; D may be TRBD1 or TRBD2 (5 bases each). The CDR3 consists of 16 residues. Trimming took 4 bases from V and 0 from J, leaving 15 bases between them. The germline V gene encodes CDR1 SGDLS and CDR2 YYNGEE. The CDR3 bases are TGTGCCAGCAGCCAACTGAGGGACCTTAGCACAGATACGCAGTATTTT. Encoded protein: CASSQLRDLSTDTQYF.

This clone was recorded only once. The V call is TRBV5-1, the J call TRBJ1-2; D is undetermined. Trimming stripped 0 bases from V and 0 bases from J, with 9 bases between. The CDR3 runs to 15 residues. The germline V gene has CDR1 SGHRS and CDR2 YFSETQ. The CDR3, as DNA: TGCGCCAGCAGCTTGGGTCCCAACTCTAACTATGGCTACACCTTC. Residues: CASSLGPNSNYGYTF.

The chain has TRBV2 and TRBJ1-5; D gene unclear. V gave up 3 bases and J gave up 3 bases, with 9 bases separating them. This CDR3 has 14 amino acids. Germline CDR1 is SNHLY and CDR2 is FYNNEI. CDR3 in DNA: TGTGCCAGCAGTGATTCAGGAATCAATCAGCCCCAGCATTTT. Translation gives CASSDSGINQPQHF.

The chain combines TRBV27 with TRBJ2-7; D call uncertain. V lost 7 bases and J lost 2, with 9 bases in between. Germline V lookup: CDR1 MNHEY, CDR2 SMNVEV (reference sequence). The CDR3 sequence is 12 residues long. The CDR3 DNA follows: TGTGCCAGCAAAGCCACCACCTACGAGCAGTACTTC. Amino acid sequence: CASKATTYEQYF.

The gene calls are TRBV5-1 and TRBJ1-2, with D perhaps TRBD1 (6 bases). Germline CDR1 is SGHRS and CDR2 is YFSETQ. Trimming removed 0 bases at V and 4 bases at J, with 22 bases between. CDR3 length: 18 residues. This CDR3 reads CASSLEGVGGPSLYGYTF. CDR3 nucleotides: TGCGCCAGCAGCTTGGAAGGCGTTGGGGGCCCGAGCCTCTATGGCTACACCTTC.